This T cell receptor beta chain was sequenced in a study of T cells in Graves' hyperthyroidism and ophthalmopathy (dated by TCRdb to 2018 to 2020). Context from the whole study: Peripheral blood was collected at initial diagnosis, before any treatment. To identify TCR V-J signatures that set the groups apart, the researchers used a discovery cohort of 90 to 100 patients, made up of roughly 40 with Graves' ophthalmopathy and 57 with stable Graves' hyperthyroidism. Prospective prediction of ophthalmopathy was tested in an independent validation cohort of about 19 hyperthyroidism patients and 15 to 17 patients who later progressed to ophthalmopathy. The 100 or so discovery patients were randomly split 7:3 into training and test sets. Thyroid tissue and blood T-cell repertoires from six Graves' hyperthyroidism patients were also compared in the study. After sampling, hyperthyroidism patients received methimazole starting at 30 mg daily, and ophthalmopathy patients received high-dose intravenous methylprednisolone. The paper describes TCR Vbeta CDR3 sequencing of 135 peripheral blood samples, made up of 43 ophthalmopathy patients, around 78 hyperthyroidism patients and some 17 progressor patients.

The investigation overall reported the following: In validation, the model predicted progression to ophthalmopathy with around 71% sensitivity and roughly 75% specificity, a median of roughly seven months before onset. In cross-validation, a model built on a 13 V-J signature told ophthalmopathy apart from stable hyperthyroidism with just under 90% sensitivity and approximately 81% specificity, and in testing the same model reached 80%/75%. No statistical method was used to set the sample size in advance, and investigators knew the group allocation. Most expanded thyroid clonotypes (frequency above 0.001) were also detected in blood, suggesting blood repertoires may reflect thyroid immune responses.

This clonotype was counted between two and nine times. Its specific antigen is unknown. Base qualities are missing; no much larger clone stands one base away. Stable Graves' hyperthyroidism was defined as the absence of progression to ophthalmopathy over 18 months of follow-up. The hyperthyroidism patients were between 18 and 65 years old and newly diagnosed, with a disease duration of less than 2 months. Exclusion was applied to patients with uncontrolled infections, other autoimmune diseases, pregnancy or lactation. Diagnoses relied on clinical symptoms, serum thyroxine and TRAb, thyroid ultrasound and orbital computed tomography. PBMCs were isolated from more than 8 ml of fresh peripheral blood by Ficoll-Paque density gradient centrifugation. Trizol reagent was used to extract total RNA, and RNA quality was then checked on an Agilent 2100 Bioanalyzer. The CDR3 goes from the cysteine to the phenylalanine over 13 residues. CDR3 DNA is the only sequence kept; it has 39 bases, read in frame from the first base. V sheds 0 bases and J sheds 8 bases, leaving 7 bases between their ends. CDR1 MNHEY and CDR2 SVGAGI were looked up in the germline V gene.

The TCR beta CDR3 regions were amplified from the RNA transcripts. For the first round of RT-PCR on the TCR CDR3, the HTBI primer set was used together with the Qiagen OneStep RT-PCR kit. The libraries were constructed in a second round of multiplex PCR and then size-selected and purified. Sequencing of the libraries was done on an Illumina HiSeq2000 using paired-end 100 bp reads. The authors' analysis ran thus. SOAPnuke was used to process the raw data, removing reads that contained adapters or uncalled bases, had a mean Phred below 15, or lacked an exact match to the constant primer or identifier. High-quality paired reads were merged using COPE v1.2.5, and each unique nucleotide sequence was defined as a clonotype. MiTCR v1.1 was used to align the clonotypes against IMGT TRBV, TRBD and TRBJ reference segments. Analysis was restricted to V-J combinations with a frequency above 0.0001, which covered just over 98% of repertoires. A TCS score was defined as the ratio of F50 (clonal expansion) to E x V (chaos), with BLOSUM62-based TCRdist applied between CDR3 peptides within each V-J. Welch's t-statistics and random forest reduced around 550 V-J features to some 14, which were used in a naive Bayes classifier (R e1071). TCRdb handled the public reads itself, with Q25 trimming in fastp and clone calling in MiXCR, and kept productive beta chains. Entries are consolidated by CDR3 protein sequence, retaining the most common genes and DNA. These V and J calls derive from TCRdb rather than the authors' analysis. Here the sample has some 460,000 distinct CDR3 sequences; around 16% occur a single time. Around 7.7% of the sample rests with the top ten.

The sequence is built from TRBV6-5 and TRBJ1-4, and TRBD1 may be the D gene, going by 6 matching bases. Sequencing used blood. The origin of this receptor is a woman under 30 with Graves' hyperthyroidism. The nucleotide sequence is given as TGTGCCAGCAGTTACTCAGGGACAGAAAAACTGTTTTTT. Its translation is CASSYSGTEKLFF.